This record concerns one T cell receptor beta chain sequence. The junction departs from the called germline gene at one end, perhaps through a read error. Sorting selected naive CD8 T cells with a CD8+CD4-CCR7+CD45RA+ phenotype. Methods described previously, with TCR primers listed, were used for bulk TCR libraries. TCRdb ran MiXCR on the PCR reads and lists one entry per CDR3 protein. The data show some 320,000 distinct CDR3 sequences, 24% seen once. The data stem from a study of molecular identifiers for immune sequencing clone quantification. Whole-study context: Split five ways in replicates, RNA from around 20,000 or 99,000 naive CD8 cells had four portions sequenced.

What was sequenced was naive CD8+ T cells from blood, with Jurkat cell RNA spiked in. Subset noted: FACS-sorted CD8+CD4-CCR7+CD45RA+ naive T cells. The sequence was obtained from a human donor in good health. Some libraries in this study had Jurkat cell RNA spiked in.

CDR3 coding DNA: TGCGCCAGCGGCGTAAACGGACGTCACGCAACTAATGGAAAACTGTTTTTT. Residues: CASGVNGRHATNGKLFF. The rearrangement uses TRBV5-1 and TRBJ1-4; D is unclear. Germline CDR1 reads SGHRS; CDR2 reads YFSETQ. This CDR3 is built from 17 residues.